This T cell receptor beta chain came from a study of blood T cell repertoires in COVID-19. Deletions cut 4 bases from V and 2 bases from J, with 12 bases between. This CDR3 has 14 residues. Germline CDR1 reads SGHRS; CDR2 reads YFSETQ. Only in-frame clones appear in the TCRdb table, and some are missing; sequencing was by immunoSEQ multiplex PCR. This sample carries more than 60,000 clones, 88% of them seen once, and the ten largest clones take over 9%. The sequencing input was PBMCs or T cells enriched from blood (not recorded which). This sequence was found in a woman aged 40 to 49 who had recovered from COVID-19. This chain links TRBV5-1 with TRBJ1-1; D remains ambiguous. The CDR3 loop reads CASSPLAGNTEAFF. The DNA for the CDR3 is TGCGCCAGCAGCCCTTTAGCGGGTAACACTGAAGCTTTCTTT.